Shown below are 15 T cell receptor beta chains from a single sample sequenced in a study of cytomegalovirus exposure and HLA in healthy donors. PCR involved 60 Vbeta and 13 Jbeta primers. Assay used: immunoSEQ multiplex PCR; TCRdb lists only in-frame clones, some missing. The profile shows roughly 170,000 clones, roughly 80% of them singletons. The sequencing sample was made of PBMCs. These TCRs come from a female donor in good health and CMV-seronegative.

V usage is TRBV2 and J usage is TRBJ1-1; 8 bases agree with TRBD1. The CDR3 is 14 residues long. V shed 10 bases, J shed 7 bases, and the junction held 14 bases outside the gene matches. Germline CDR1 is SNHLY and CDR2 is FYNNEI. CDR3 protein: CATSPGQELYEAFF. CDR3 bases: TGTGCCACTTCCCCGGGACAGGAGCTCTATGAAGCTTTCTTT.

The chain joins TRBV30 to TRBJ1-4; possible D gene TRBD1, 6 bases. The V end lost 3 bases, the J end lost 0 bases, and 8 bases lay between the germline ends. This CDR3 has 14 amino acids. The germline V gene has CDR1 GTSNPN and CDR2 SVGIG (reference sequence). The CDR3 DNA follows: TGTGCCTGGAGCCGGACAGCAACTAATGAAAAACTGTTTTTT. Its protein product is CAWSRTATNEKLFF. Filled out from reference TRBV30 and TRBJ1-4, the complete variable domain reads SQTIHQWPATLVQPVGSPLSLECTVEGTSNPNLYWYRQAAGRGLQLLFYSVGIGQISSEVPQNLSASRPQDRQFILSSKKLLLSDSGFYLCAWSRTATNEKLFFGSGTQLSVL.

The CDR3 protein is CAWSGTVNTEAFF. The CDR3 DNA follows: TGTGCCTGGAGTGGGACAGTGAACACTGAAGCTTTCTTT. The chain couples TRBV30 to TRBJ1-1; D is perhaps TRBD1 (6 bases). V dropped 1 base and J dropped 0 bases, with 6 bases sitting between them. The V gene's germline CDR1 is GTSNPN and CDR2 SVGIG (reference sequence). This CDR3 comprises 13 residues.

The V gene is TRBV4-1, the J gene TRBJ2-4; weak D call: TRBD1 (6 bases). V shed 0 bases and J shed 6 bases, with 24 bases lying between them. Germline CDR1 is MGHRA and CDR2 is YSYEKL. The CDR3 has 19 residues. The DNA of the CDR3 is TGCGCCAGCAGCCAAGATTCCCCCACTCTACAGGGTCGGGCAAACATTCAGTACTTC. Its translation is CASSQDSPTLQGRANIQYF.

V usage is TRBV5-1 and J usage is TRBJ2-7; 10 nucleotides match TRBD1. Germline CDR1 reads SGHRS; CDR2 reads YFSETQ. This CDR3 is built from 15 residues. The trim removed 4 bases at V and 5 bases at J, leaving 9 bases unmatched. In nucleotides, the CDR3 is TGCGCCAGCAGCCCCCGGGACAGGGGCTTGAACGAGCAGTACTTC. It specifies CASSPRDRGLNEQYF.

This clone has just one count. The genes are TRBV6-5 and TRBJ1-1, with 8 bases identical to TRBD1. Germline V gene lookup returns CDR1 MNHEY and CDR2 SVGAGI. V gave up 6 bases and J gave up 5 bases; unmatched junction bases: 8. The CDR3 has 14 amino acids. CDR3 DNA: TGTGCCAGCAGATTAGACAGGGGTCGGACTGAAGCTTTCTTT. Translating gives CASRLDRGRTEAFF.

The rearrangement links TRBV7-2 to TRBJ2-7; 8 positions match TRBD1. In germline, CDR1 is SGHTA, CDR2 FQGNSA. This CDR3 spans 15 amino acids. V lost 2 bases and J lost 2; bases outside the gene matches: 5. In nucleotides, the CDR3 is TGTGCCAGCAGCTTATGGGGGACAGGCGCCTACGAGCAGTACTTC. Its translation: CASSLWGTGAYEQYF.

The chain uses TRBV19 and TRBJ2-7; a weak D match, TRBD1 (6 bases). V lost 6 bases and J 2 bases, leaving 14 bases between the germline ends. The CDR3 is made up of 14 amino acids. Per the germline V gene, CDR1 is LNHDA and CDR2 is SQIVND (reference sequence). The CDR3 reads CASSPTGLAYEQYF. DNA for the CDR3: TGTGCCAGTAGCCCCACAGGGTTAGCCTACGAGCAGTACTTC.

The rearrangement links TRBV20-1 to TRBJ2-5, with unresolved D. Looked up from germline, CDR1 is DFQATT and CDR2 is SNEGSKA (reference sequence). V shed 3 bases and J shed 2 bases, with 4 bases lying between them. The CDR3 is 11 amino acids. DNA of the CDR3: TGCAGTGCTAGGTCTCAAGAGACCCAGTACTTC. Residues: CSARSQETQYF.

This clone showed up just a few times. The chain recombines TRBV30 with TRBJ2-7; 8 nucleotides match TRBD1. J gave up 3 bases and V 4 bases, and 11 bases lay outside the gene matches. The CDR3 covers 15 residues. Looked up from germline, CDR1 is GTSNPN and CDR2 is SVGIG (reference sequence). For the CDR3, the DNA is TGTGCCTGGACCGGTACGGGACAGGTAGGCTACGAGCAGTACTTC. Residues: CAWTGTGQVGYEQYF.

The chain recombines TRBV5-1 with TRBJ2-6; no clear D. Trimming pared 0 bases from V and 0 bases from J, leaving 7 bases between. From germline, CDR1 is SGHRS and CDR2 YFSETQ. This CDR3 has 16 residues. CDR3 loop: CASSLGHLSGANVLTF. The DNA for the CDR3 is TGCGCCAGCAGCTTGGGACACCTCTCTGGGGCCAACGTCCTGACTTTC.

This chain connects TRBV11-2 to TRBJ2-5, with 7 bases aligning to TRBD1. The CDR3 totals 13 residues. The V segment lost 6 bases and the J segment 2 bases; nucleotides outside the gene matches: 3. Germline V gives CDR1 SGHAT, CDR2 FQNNGV. The CDR3 DNA sequence: TGTGCCAGCAGGACAGGGCAACAAGAGACCCAGTACTTC. It encodes CASRTGQQETQYF.

The V and J genes are TRBV7-8 and TRBJ2-7, with TRBD2 identical over 8 bases. The CDR3 is 19 amino acids. Looked up from germline, CDR1 is SGHVS and CDR2 is FQNEAQ. Trimming removed 2 bases from V and 7 bases from J; junction bases left unmatched: 22. CDR3 amino acids: CASSLRSRVWAAGTREQYF. The CDR3 DNA reads TGTGCCAGCAGCTTACGGTCCCGGGTCTGGGCCGCGGGGACTAGAGAGCAGTACTTC.

This chain uses TRBV7-3 with TRBJ2-6, with TRBD1 matching 7 bases. After removal of 5 bases from V and 1 base from J, the junction contained 5 bases not matched to a gene. This CDR3 has 16 residues. Germline V gives CDR1 SGHTA, CDR2 FQGTGA. CDR3 region: CASSAHRGSGANVLTF. The CDR3 DNA sequence: TGTGCCAGCAGCGCCCACAGGGGTTCTGGGGCCAACGTCCTGACTTTC.

This clone was detected only once. The V gene is TRBV7-9, the J gene TRBJ1-6; maybe TRBD1 (5 bases). CDR1 and CDR2 from the germline V gene are SEHNR and FQNEAQ (reference sequence). The ends were cut back, 6 bases at V and 5 bases at J, with 8 bases in the middle. The CDR3 runs to 13 residues. The CDR3 sequence: CASRSTDNSPLHF. CDR3 in DNA: TGTGCCAGCAGGTCGACAGATAATTCACCCCTCCACTTT. The full variable domain, rest sourced from reference TRBV7-9 and TRBJ1-6, is DTGVSQNPRHKITKRGQNVTFRCDPISEHNRLYWYRQTLGQGPEFLTYFQNEAQLEKSRLLSDRFSAERPKGSFSTLEIQRTEQGDSAMYLCASRSTDNSPLHFGNGTRLTVT.